The clone carrying this T cell receptor (beta chain) has a count of ten or more. One entry per CDR3 protein, called by TCRdb with MiXCR from the RT-PCR reads. The sample includes hundreds of thousands of distinct CDR3 sequences, 12% to 15% of them seen just once. In germline, CDR1 is SNHLY, CDR2 FYNNEI. V lost 7 bases, J lost 3 bases, and 11 bases stayed unmatched. The CDR3 spans 16 residues. Sequenced: memory CD4+ T cells from blood. The sequence was obtained from a female donor in good health, serving as a healthy control. The chain combines TRBV2 with TRBJ2-7; TRBD2 matches 11 bases. The CDR3 DNA reads as TGTGCCAGCAAAGGCCCGGGACTAGCGGACGTCTACGAGCAGTACTTC. Translated: CASKGPGLADVYEQYF.